This TCR beta chain was identified in a study of T cell responses to AZD1222 COVID-19 vaccine. Study-level findings and limits: No day 14 peak samples; only post-peak repertoires were characterized. Once two AZD1222 doses were given, Spike-specific TCR breadth and depth went up.

TCRdb's table, derived via immunoSEQ multiplex PCR, lists solely in-frame clones and lacks some. The repertoire consists of tens of thousands of clones, with approximately 83% occurring once and the leading ten covering 12%. Trimming pared 5 bases from V and 1 base from J, leaving 8 bases between. This CDR3 region has 12 residues. The germline gives CDR1 SQVTM, CDR2 ANQGSEA. In its sample, this clone was seen once. Antigen: not known. The clonotype was recovered from an adult who received the AZD1222 COVID-19 vaccine. The chain couples TRBV29-1 to TRBJ1-2; D is ambiguous. The sequences come from peripheral blood, collected 28 days after the second AZD1222 dose. The CDR3 DNA sequence: TGCAGCGTTAAACAGAGTAACTATGGCTACACCTTC. It specifies CSVKQSNYGYTF.